Below, 26 T cell receptor beta chains from the same sample are listed, as sequenced in a study of T cells after yellow fever vaccination. Each CDR3 protein gets one entry after TCRdb re-called the 5' RACE reads with MiXCR. The table has 250,000 to 350,000 distinct CDR3 sequences, around 6.8% seen once. Material: PBMCs, obtained about 41 days after the first yellow fever vaccination. The receptors come from a man younger than 35 who received the YFV17D yellow fever vaccine.

This clonotype was recorded a few times. V and J are TRBV13 and TRBJ2-5, with D perhaps given as TRBD1 or TRBD2 (5 bases each). The V and J ends lost 5 bases and 5 bases respectively, with 21 bases between them. Germline assignment: CDR1 PRHDT and CDR2 FYEKMQ (reference sequence). The CDR3 runs to 16 residues. This CDR3 is CASSHGASGNRETQYF. The CDR3 DNA is TGTGCCAGCAGCCACGGGGCTAGTGGGAACAGGGAGACCCAGTACTTC.

This clonotype was detected ten times or more. The chain employs TRBV28 and TRBJ2-5; 7 bases match TRBD1. V lost 6 bases and J lost 4; bases outside the gene matches: 14. The CDR3 spans 16 residues. CDR1 and CDR2 (germline): MDHEN, SYDVKM. The CDR3 spells CASSREGTDARETQYF. The DNA for the CDR3 is TGTGCCAGCAGCCGCGAGGGGACAGACGCTCGAGAGACCCAGTACTTC.

This clonotype turned up a few times. V gene TRBV6-2 or TRBV6-3 combines with J gene TRBJ2-5; 10 bases match TRBD1. The CDR3 loop spans 18 amino acids. Germline V CDR1 and CDR2: MNHEY, SVGEGT. V shed 6 bases and J 1 base; nucleotides not matched to a gene: 14. CDR3 amino acids: CASSLAPVWDRGQETQYF. CDR3 in DNA: TGTGCCAGCAGCCTCGCCCCAGTATGGGACAGGGGCCAAGAGACCCAGTACTTC.

A remark on this clonotype: A much larger clone lies a single base off, so this may be a read error. V gene TRBV4-3 combines with J gene TRBJ2-1; D possibly corresponds to TRBD1 (6 bases). This CDR3 contains 16 residues. The germline CDR1 and CDR2 sequences are LGHNA and YSLEER. The CDR3 region is CAGSQELFLQGHEQFF. The CDR3 DNA reads TGCGCCGGCAGCCAAGAACTATTCTTACAGGGCCATGAGCAGTTCTTC.

This clonotype was seen more than once but under ten times. J is TRBJ2-5 and V is TRBV10-3; D might be TRBD2 (5 bases). V was cut by 6 bases and J by 1 base, with 6 bases left in between. In germline, CDR1 is ENHRY, CDR2 SYGVKD. The CDR3 extends over 12 amino acids. The CDR3 bases are TGTGCCATCAGGGACTCCCAAGAGACCCAGTACTTC. Translating it yields CAIRDSQETQYF.

The V and J genes are TRBV5-6 and TRBJ2-7; TRBD1 is a possible D gene (6 bases). With 2 bases removed from V and 2 bases from J, the gap between germline ends came to 11 bases. CDR1 is SGHDT, CDR2 YYEEEE, per germline. CDR3 length: 14 residues. The CDR3 loop reads CASSLEQGPYEQYV. The CDR3 DNA reads as TGTGCCAGCAGCTTAGAACAGGGCCCCTACGAGCAGTACGTC.

In its sample, this clonotype was seen many times. This chain joins TRBV7-2 and TRBJ2-5; no definite D call. The germline V gene has CDR1 SGHTA and CDR2 FQGNSA. Deletions cut 0 bases from V and 0 bases from J, with 5 bases between. The CDR3 runs to 14 residues. CDR3 nucleotides: TGTGCCAGCAGCTTAGCCTGGAACCAAGAGACCCAGTACTTC. This codes for CASSLAWNQETQYF.

This clonotype was observed many times. The CDR3 loop is CASSPVGRSTYNEQFF. DNA for the CDR3: TGTGCCAGCAGCCCCGTCGGGAGGTCCACCTACAATGAGCAGTTCTTC. The chain employs TRBV7-8 and TRBJ2-1; TRBD2 matches at 7 bases. Germline V gives CDR1 SGHVS, CDR2 FQNEAQ. The V segment lost 5 bases and the J segment 2 bases; nucleotides outside the gene matches: 9. The CDR3 is made up of 16 amino acids.

The V call is TRBV5-1, the J call TRBJ1-1; tentatively, D is TRBD1 (5 bases). Looked up from germline, CDR1 is SGHRS and CDR2 is YFSETQ. The CDR3 sequence is 13 residues long. Trimming removed 0 bases at V and 7 bases at J, with 10 bases between. The CDR3 protein is CASSLGDGNEAFF. The CDR3 nucleotides read TGCGCCAGCAGCTTGGGGGACGGTAATGAAGCTTTCTTT.

The chain employs TRBV5-4 and TRBJ1-6; TRBD1 agrees at 7 bases. The V segment lost 2 bases and the J segment 8 bases; nucleotides outside the gene matches: 7. The CDR3 consists of 15 residues. Germline V gene data show CDR1 as SGHNT and CDR2 as YYREEE (reference sequence). Here the CDR3 DNA reads TGTGCCAGCAGCTTTGGGGAGGGGGCGTATTCACCCCTCCACTTT. This encodes CASSFGEGAYSPLHF.

The chain uses TRBV7-9 and TRBJ2-1; 7 bases line up with TRBD2. Trimming cost V 3 bases and J 5 bases; bases outside gene matches: 4. The V gene's germline CDR1 is SEHNR and CDR2 FQNEAQ (reference sequence). The CDR3 covers 14 residues. DNA for the CDR3: TGTGCCAGCAGCTTTCGAGGGAGGGACAATGAGCAGTTCTTC. Its protein product is CASSFRGRDNEQFF.

The chain employs TRBV20-1 and TRBJ2-1, with D maybe TRBD2 (7 bases). Trimming pared 6 bases from V and 2 bases from J, leaving 14 bases between. CDR1 and CDR2 (germline): DFQATT, SNEGSKA (reference sequence). This CDR3 comprises 14 residues. The CDR3, as DNA: TGCAGTGCCCCCCCGGGGGGCCCCTACAATGAGCAGTTCTTC. This codes for CSAPPGGPYNEQFF.

Many counts were recorded for this clonotype. The chain carries TRBV5-1 and TRBJ1-1; D may be TRBD1 (5 bases). CDR3 length equals 12 residues. The germline V gene encodes CDR1 SGHRS and CDR2 YFSETQ. V was shortened by 7 bases and J by 9 bases, with 16 bases between the two germline ends. The chain's CDR3 is CASLGQRGQAFF. The CDR3 DNA reads TGCGCCAGCCTCGGACAACGGGGACAAGCTTTCTTT.

In the case of this clonotype: The junction does not match germline at one end; this may be a read error. This sequence joins TRBV29-1 and TRBJ1-1; TRBD1 matches at 8 bases. Germline V CDR1 and CDR2: SQVTM, ANQGSEA. This CDR3 contains 12 residues. The chain's CDR3 is CSAGQVNTEASF. The CDR3 nucleotides read TGCAGCGCGGGACAGGTGAACACTGAAGCTTCCTTT.

The CDR3 is CASRRGGIQGPNTGELFF. CDR3 coding DNA: TGTGCCAGCAGGAGAGGCGGGATACAGGGCCCGAACACCGGGGAGCTGTTTTTT. The chain employs TRBV6-2 or TRBV6-3 and TRBJ2-2, with D perhaps matching TRBD1 or TRBD2 (6 bases each). The germline V and J ends were trimmed by 6 bases and 0 bases, with 20 bases remaining between them. Germline V CDR1 and CDR2: MNHEY, SVGEGT. This CDR3 has 18 residues.

This clonotype turned up a few times. The genes are TRBV7-9 and TRBJ2-4, with a possible D match to TRBD2 (5 bases). The CDR3 runs 13 residues. Germline values: CDR1 SEHNR, CDR2 FQNEAQ (reference sequence). The V gene lost 5 bases and the J gene lost 9 bases, with 14 bases spanning the gap. The CDR3 nucleotides are TGTGCCAGCAGCCTACCGGGAAAATTCATTCAGTACTTC. This encodes CASSLPGKFIQYF. Looking up the rest from reference TRBV7-9 and TRBJ2-4 gives the full variable domain: DTGVSQNPRHKITKRGQNVTFRCDPISEHNRLYWYRQTLGQGPEFLTYFQNEAQLEKSRLLSDRFSAERPKGSFSTLEIQRTEQGDSAMYLCASSLPGKFIQYFGAGTRLSVL.

This clonotype was detected a few times. The J gene is TRBJ2-7, the V gene TRBV5-1, with TRBD2 identical over 8 bases. Germline assignment: CDR1 SGHRS and CDR2 YFSETQ. V lost 4 bases, J lost 2 bases, and 14 bases stayed unmatched. The CDR3 runs to 17 residues. The CDR3 region has the DNA TGCGCCAGCAGCAAAGCAAGAGGGCGGGGGGAAACCTACGAGCAGTACTTC. Protein sequence: CASSKARGRGETYEQYF.

This clonotype occurred many times. The rearrangement links TRBV19 to TRBJ1-2; TRBD1 matches 7 bases. With V trimmed by 6 bases and J by 11 bases, 12 bases remained unmatched. The CDR3 is 13 residues long. Germline V gives CDR1 LNHDA, CDR2 SQIVND (reference sequence). CDR3 sequence: CASRRETGDMYTF. The DNA of the CDR3 is TGTGCCAGTAGGAGAGAAACAGGGGATATGTACACCTTC.

The chain couples TRBV7-9 to TRBJ2-1, with D possibly matching TRBD2 (6 bases). The CDR3 is 11 residues long. Germline loops: CDR1 SEHNR, CDR2 FQNEAQ (reference sequence). V was clipped by 11 bases and J by 12 bases, with 17 bases between them. In nucleotides, the CDR3 is TGTGCCGCCTCTGGGGACTTTGCGCAGTTCTTC. Translation: CAASGDFAQFF.

V usage is TRBV28 and J usage is TRBJ1-4; no clear D. The germline V and J ends were trimmed by 0 bases and 11 bases, with 7 bases remaining between them. CDR1 and CDR2 from the germline V gene are MDHEN and SYDVKM. CDR3 length equals 12 residues. This chain's CDR3 is CASSLWRGKLFF. The CDR3 DNA follows: TGTGCCAGCAGTTTATGGAGAGGGAAACTGTTTTTT.

This clonotype came up a few times. The chain has TRBV30 and TRBJ2-1, with TRBD2 matching 9 bases. The CDR3 loop spans 14 amino acids. The V gene end was trimmed by 4 bases and the J gene end by 3 bases; junction bases not matched to a gene: 4. Germline values: CDR1 GTSNPN, CDR2 SVGIG (reference sequence). The CDR3 region has the DNA TGTGCCTGGATAGCGGGGGCTAACTACAATGAGCAGTTCTTC. Its protein product is CAWIAGANYNEQFF.

The chain is built from TRBV6-1 and TRBJ2-2; 8 bases are shared with TRBD2. This CDR3 contains 16 residues. J was trimmed by 2 bases and V by 6 bases; bases with no gene match: 8. The germline gives CDR1 MNHNS, CDR2 SASEGT. CDR3 bases: TGTGCCAGCAGGCCCTTAGCGGGACTTAACACCGGGGAGCTGTTTTTT. The encoded protein is CASRPLAGLNTGELFF.

This clonotype appeared many times. The chain's CDR3 is CASSSRAANYGYTF. The CDR3 nucleotides read TGTGCCAGCAGCTCGCGGGCAGCTAACTATGGCTACACCTTC. The rearrangement links TRBV7-9 to TRBJ1-2; D not certain. The CDR3 spans 14 residues. Germline CDR1 reads SEHNR; CDR2 reads FQNEAQ (reference sequence). V was clipped by 4 bases and J by 0 bases, with 9 bases between them.

This clonotype was seen repeatedly, ten times or more. The chain has TRBV18 and TRBJ2-5, with D unresolved. The CDR3 is 16 amino acids. Trimming left V 3 bases short and J 3 bases short, with 17 bases between. Germline V lookup: CDR1 KGHSH, CDR2 LQKENI. The CDR3, as DNA: TGTGCCAGCTCACCGAGCAGGTCGAAGGGCAAAGAGACCCAGTACTTC. Its translation is CASSPSRSKGKETQYF.

In its sample, this clonotype was seen many times. J is TRBJ1-5 and V is TRBV2; D perhaps matches TRBD1 (5 bases). V was clipped by 8 bases and J by 7 bases, with 12 bases between them. CDR1 SNHLY and CDR2 FYNNEI come from the germline V gene. This CDR3 spans 12 amino acids. This CDR3 is CASSRVTQPQHF. Here the CDR3 DNA reads TGTGCCAGCTCCAGGGTAACCCAGCCCCAGCATTTT.

The chain joins TRBV4-1 to TRBJ2-7; D tentatively reads TRBD1 or TRBD2 (6 bases each). The V and J ends lost 5 bases and 1 base respectively, with 15 bases between them. The germline V gene has CDR1 MGHRA and CDR2 YSYEKL. The CDR3 covers 15 residues. The CDR3 loop is CASSDPGDRSYEQYF. Written as DNA, the CDR3 is TGCGCCAGCAGCGACCCGGGAGACAGGTCCTACGAGCAGTACTTC.